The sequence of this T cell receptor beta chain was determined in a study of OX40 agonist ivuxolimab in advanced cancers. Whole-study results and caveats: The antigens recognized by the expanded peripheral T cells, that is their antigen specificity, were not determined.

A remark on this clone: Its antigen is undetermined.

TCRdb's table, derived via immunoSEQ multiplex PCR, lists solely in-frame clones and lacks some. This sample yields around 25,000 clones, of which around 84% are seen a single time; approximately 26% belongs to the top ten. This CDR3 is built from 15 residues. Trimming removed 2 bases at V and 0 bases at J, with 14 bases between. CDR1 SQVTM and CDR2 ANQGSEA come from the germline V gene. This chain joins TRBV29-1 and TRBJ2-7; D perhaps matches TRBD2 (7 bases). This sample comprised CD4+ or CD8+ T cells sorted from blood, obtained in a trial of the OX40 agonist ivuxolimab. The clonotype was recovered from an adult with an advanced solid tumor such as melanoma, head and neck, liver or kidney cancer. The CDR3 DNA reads TGCAGCGTTGAAAGGGGGGAGGGCAGCTCCTACGAGCAGTACTTC. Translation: CSVERGEGSSYEQYF.